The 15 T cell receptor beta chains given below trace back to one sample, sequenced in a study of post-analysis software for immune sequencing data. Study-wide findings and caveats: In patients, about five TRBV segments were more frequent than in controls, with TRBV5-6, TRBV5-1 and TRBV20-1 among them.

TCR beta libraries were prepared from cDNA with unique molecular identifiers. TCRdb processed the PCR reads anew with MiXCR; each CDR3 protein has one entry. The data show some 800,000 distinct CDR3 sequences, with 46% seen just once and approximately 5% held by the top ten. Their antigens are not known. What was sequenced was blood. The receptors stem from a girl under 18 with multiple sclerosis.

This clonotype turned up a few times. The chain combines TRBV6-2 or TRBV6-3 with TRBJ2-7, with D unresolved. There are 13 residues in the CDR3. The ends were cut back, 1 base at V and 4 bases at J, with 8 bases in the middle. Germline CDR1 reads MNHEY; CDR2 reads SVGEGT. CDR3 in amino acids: CASSYLTMYEQYF. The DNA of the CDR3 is TGTGCCAGCAGTTACTTAACAATGTACGAGCAGTACTTC.

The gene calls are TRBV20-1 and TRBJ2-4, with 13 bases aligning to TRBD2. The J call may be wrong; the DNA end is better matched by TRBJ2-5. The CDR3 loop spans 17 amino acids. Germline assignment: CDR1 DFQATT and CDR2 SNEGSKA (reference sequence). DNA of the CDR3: TGCAGTGCTAATCGACTAGCGGGAGGACCACACGAAGAGACCCAGTACTTC. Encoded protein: CSANRLAGGPHEETQYF.

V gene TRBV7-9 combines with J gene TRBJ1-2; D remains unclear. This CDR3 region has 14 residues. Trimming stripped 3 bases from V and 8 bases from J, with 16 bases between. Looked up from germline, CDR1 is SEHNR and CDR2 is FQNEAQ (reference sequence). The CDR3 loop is CASSFIRGDGGYTF. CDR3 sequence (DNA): TGTGCCAGCAGCTTTATTCGGGGTGACGGCGGCTACACCTTC. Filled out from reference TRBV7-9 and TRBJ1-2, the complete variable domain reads DTGVSQNPRHKITKRGQNVTFRCDPISEHNRLYWYRQTLGQGPEFLTYFQNEAQLEKSRLLSDRFSAERPKGSFSTLEIQRTEQGDSAMYLCASSFIRGDGGYTFGSGTRLTVV.

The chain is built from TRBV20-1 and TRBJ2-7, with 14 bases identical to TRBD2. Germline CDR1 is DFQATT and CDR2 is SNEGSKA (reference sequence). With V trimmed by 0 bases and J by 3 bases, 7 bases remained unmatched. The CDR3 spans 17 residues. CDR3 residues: CSARDPRGTSGSYEQYF. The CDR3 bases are TGCAGTGCTAGAGATCCGAGAGGGACTAGCGGGAGCTACGAGCAGTACTTC.

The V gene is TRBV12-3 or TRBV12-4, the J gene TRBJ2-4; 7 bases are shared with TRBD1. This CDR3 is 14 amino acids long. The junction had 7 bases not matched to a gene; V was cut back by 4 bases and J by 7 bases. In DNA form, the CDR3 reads TGTGCCAGCAGTTACTCTACGACAGGGAACATTCAGTACTTC. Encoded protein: CASSYSTTGNIQYF.

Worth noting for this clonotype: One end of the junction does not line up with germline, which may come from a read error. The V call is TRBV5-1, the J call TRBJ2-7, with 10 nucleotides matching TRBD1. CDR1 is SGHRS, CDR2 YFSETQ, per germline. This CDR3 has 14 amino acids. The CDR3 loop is CASSGTGVSYEQYF. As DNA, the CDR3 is TGTGCCAGTAGTGGGACAGGGGTCTCCTACGAGCAGTACTTC.

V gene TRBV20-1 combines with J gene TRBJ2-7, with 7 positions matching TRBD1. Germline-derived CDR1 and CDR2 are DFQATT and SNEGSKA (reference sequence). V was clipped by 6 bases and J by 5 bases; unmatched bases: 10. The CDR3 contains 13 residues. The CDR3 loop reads CSAIDRVRNEQYF. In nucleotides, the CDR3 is TGCAGTGCAATTGACAGGGTGAGGAACGAGCAGTACTTC.

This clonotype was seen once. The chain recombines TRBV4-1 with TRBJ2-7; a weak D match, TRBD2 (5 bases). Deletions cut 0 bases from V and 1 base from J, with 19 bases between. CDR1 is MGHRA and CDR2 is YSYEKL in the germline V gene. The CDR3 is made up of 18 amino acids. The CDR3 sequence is CASSQDKIPTTGSYEQYF. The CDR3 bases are TGCGCCAGCAGCCAAGATAAGATCCCAACTACGGGGTCCTACGAGCAGTACTTC.

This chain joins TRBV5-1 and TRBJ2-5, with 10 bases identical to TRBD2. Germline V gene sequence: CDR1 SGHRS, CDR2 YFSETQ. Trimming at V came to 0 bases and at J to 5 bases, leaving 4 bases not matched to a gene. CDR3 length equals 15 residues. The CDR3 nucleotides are TGCGCCAGCAGCTTGGCTAGCGGGAGTTGGGAGACCCAGTACTTC. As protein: CASSLASGSWETQYF.

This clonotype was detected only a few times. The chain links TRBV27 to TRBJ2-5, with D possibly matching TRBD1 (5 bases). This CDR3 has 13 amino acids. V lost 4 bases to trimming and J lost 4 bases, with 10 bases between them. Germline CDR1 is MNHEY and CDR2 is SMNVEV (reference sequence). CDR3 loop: CASSWAGRETQYF. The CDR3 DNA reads TGTGCCAGCAGTTGGGCAGGGCGAGAGACCCAGTACTTC.

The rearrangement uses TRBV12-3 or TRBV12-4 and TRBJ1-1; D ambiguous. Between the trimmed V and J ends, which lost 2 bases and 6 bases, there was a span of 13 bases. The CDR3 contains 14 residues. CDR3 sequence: CASSLSEHNSEAFF. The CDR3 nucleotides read TGTGCCAGCAGTTTATCGGAACATAACTCTGAAGCTTTCTTT.

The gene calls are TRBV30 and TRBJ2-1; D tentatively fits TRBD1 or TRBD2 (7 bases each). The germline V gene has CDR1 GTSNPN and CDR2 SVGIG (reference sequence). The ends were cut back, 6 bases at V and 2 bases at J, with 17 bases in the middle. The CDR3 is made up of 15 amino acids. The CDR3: CACQGVGGTYNEQFF. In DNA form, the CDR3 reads TGTGCCTGTCAGGGGGTGGGGGGGACCTACAATGAGCAGTTCTTC.

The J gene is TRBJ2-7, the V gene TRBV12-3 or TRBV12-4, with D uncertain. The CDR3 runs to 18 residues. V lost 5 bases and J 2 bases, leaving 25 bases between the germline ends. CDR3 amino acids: CASSPNPRAFGRAYEQYF. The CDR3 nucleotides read TGTGCCAGCAGTCCAAACCCTCGAGCCTTCGGCCGGGCCTACGAGCAGTACTTC.

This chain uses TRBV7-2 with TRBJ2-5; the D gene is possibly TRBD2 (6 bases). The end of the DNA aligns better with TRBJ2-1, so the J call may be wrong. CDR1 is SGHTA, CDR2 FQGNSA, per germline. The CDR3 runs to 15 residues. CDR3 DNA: TGTGCCAGCAGCTGGCCGGGCTCCGGGGAGGATGGGCAGTTCTTC. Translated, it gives CASSWPGSGEDGQFF.

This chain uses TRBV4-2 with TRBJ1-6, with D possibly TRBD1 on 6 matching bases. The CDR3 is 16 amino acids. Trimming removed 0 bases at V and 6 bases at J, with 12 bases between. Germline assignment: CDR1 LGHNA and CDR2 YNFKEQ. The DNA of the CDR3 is TGTGCCAGCAGCCAAGAGGATAGGGGGGCTAATTCACCCCTCCACTTT. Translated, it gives CASSQEDRGANSPLHF.